This T cell receptor (beta chain) emerged from a study of spatial heterogeneity in lung cancer. The wider study: Alpha-chain detections were consistently fewer than beta-chain detections among the sequences. Across the raw uncorrected reads, a unique TCR and UMI combination was observed, on average, more than ten times.

CDR1 MNHNS and CDR2 SASEGT come from the germline V gene. The V end lost 9 bases, the J end lost 1 base, and 23 bases lay between the germline ends. The CDR3 runs 17 residues. Time point here: blood at routine non-recurrence follow-up after resection. In each case, whole RNA from tumor, nontumor lung or frozen PBMC was sequenced unsorted. The study, taken as a whole, reports: Blood contained ubiquitous expanded tumor TCRs more at resection than at follow-up.

TCRdb itself ran the 5' RACE reads through MiXCR, one entry per CDR3 protein. The data show about 52,000 distinct CDR3 sequences, 6.5% to 7.5% seen once. With respect to this clonotype: Its antigen remains unidentified.

This sequence originates from a female donor with early-stage non-small cell lung cancer. Sequences were derived from PBMCs, sampled at follow-up. This chain uses TRBV6-1 with TRBJ2-3, with D possibly being TRBD1 (5 bases). The CDR3 sequence: CASGADKTTSRTDTQYF. Here the CDR3 DNA reads TGTGCCAGTGGCGCGGACAAAACCACCTCCCGCACAGATACGCAGTATTTT.